This entry lists 26 T cell receptor beta chains sequenced from one sample in a study of T cell clonality in common variable immunodeficiency. Using immunoSEQ multiplex PCR, the repertoire was profiled, and TCRdb retains in-frame clones only, with some absent. The data show roughly 40,000 clones, none appearing only once, with 1.3% to 1.5% held by the ten largest. Sequenced material: peripheral blood mononuclear cells. The receptors originated from a person between 18 and 70 years old in good health.

Many counts were recorded for this clone. The read gets to within 3 residues of the CDR3 end, and the germline J gene fills in the rest. The chain links TRBV5-6 to TRBJ2-1, with D possibly matching TRBD1 (5 bases). This CDR3 region has 14 residues. Trimming removed 2 bases at V and 6 bases at J, with 12 bases between. The germline gives CDR1 SGHDT, CDR2 YYEEEE. CDR3 protein: CASSFTGVPNEQFF. CDR3 bases read: TGTGCCAGCAGCTTTACAGGCGTCCCCAATGAG.

Note on this clone: The read finishes 3 residues shy of the CDR3 end, and the germline J gene is used to complete it. This rearrangement joins TRBV7-9 to TRBJ2-1, with 8 nucleotides matching TRBD2. The CDR3 is 15 residues long. From germline, CDR1 is SEHNR and CDR2 FQNEAQ (reference sequence). V dropped 8 bases and J dropped 4; count of bases not matched to a gene: 10. CDR3 sequence reads: CASGGLTSGYNEQFF. The sequenced part of the CDR3 DNA is TGTGCCAGCGGCGGGTTAACTAGCGGATACAATGAG.

This clone came up many times. The CDR3 extends 3 residues past the end of the read, so its final part is completed from the germline J gene. The chain links TRBV2 to TRBJ2-3, with 12 nucleotides matching TRBD2. Germline V gene lookup returns CDR1 SNHLY and CDR2 FYNNEI. V lost 7 bases to trimming and J lost 0 bases; unmatched junction nucleotides: 5. The CDR3 is made up of 16 amino acids. The chain's CDR3 is CASKELAGGSTDTQYF. The part of the CDR3 DNA that was read is TGTGCCAGCAAGGAACTAGCGGGAGGCAGCACAGATACG.

This clone was detected ten times or more. The CDR3 is cut off 3 residues early in the read; its end comes from the germline J gene. This chain joins TRBV24-1 and TRBJ2-5; tentatively, D is TRBD1 (6 bases). The V gene lost 3 bases and the J gene lost 5 bases, with 12 bases spanning the gap. The CDR3 totals 14 residues. The V gene's germline CDR1 is KGHDR and CDR2 SFDVKD. The sequenced part of the CDR3 DNA is TGTGCCACCAGTGATGACGACAGGCTGGAGACC. Translation: CATSDDDRLET. The entire CDR3 is CATSDDDRLETQYF.

This clone was observed a handful of times. The junction does not match germline at one end; this may be a read error. The read stops 3 residues short of the end of the CDR3; the missing end is completed from the germline J gene. The chain has TRBV7-9 and TRBJ2-3, with D tentatively TRBD1 (6 bases). The CDR3 length is 15 residues. CDR1 and CDR2 from the germline V gene are SEHNR and FQNEAQ (reference sequence). The covered CDR3 bases are TGTTCCAGCAGCTTAATAGTACAGGGCCAAGAGACG. Translating it yields CSSSLIVQGQET. Given in full, the CDR3 is CSSSLIVQGQETQYF.

This clone was counted many times. The CDR3 end lies 3 residues beyond the end of the read and is filled in from the germline J gene. The V gene is TRBV14, the J gene TRBJ2-1, with 9 bases lining up with TRBD1. This CDR3 contains 15 residues. Germline V lookup: CDR1 SGHDN, CDR2 FVKESK. V trimming: 4 bases; J trimming: 6 bases; junction bases outside the gene matches: 7. The CDR3 sequence: CASSPPQGAANEQFF. The CDR3 DNA, read in part, is TGTGCCAGCAGCCCGCCACAGGGGGCGGCCAATGAG.

Of note for this clone: The read ends 3 residues early relative to the CDR3; the germline J gene fills the gap. The chain links TRBV11-2 to TRBJ2-3, with D maybe TRBD1 (6 bases). The CDR3 has 15 amino acids. The germline V gene encodes CDR1 SGHAT and CDR2 FQNNGV. Trimming took off 0 bases at V and 4 bases at J, with 11 bases between the two ends. The CDR3 is CASSLDTGSADTQYF. The sequenced part of the CDR3 DNA is TGTGCCAGCAGCTTAGATACAGGGTCCGCAGATACG.

Of note for this clone: The sequenced fragment ends 3 residues before the CDR3 boundary, so the rest is inferred from the germline J gene. V usage is TRBV11-1 and J usage is TRBJ1-1; no firm D call. Trimming removed 3 bases from V and 5 bases from J, with 10 bases in between. Germline CDR1 reads SGHAT; CDR2 reads FQDESV (reference sequence). The length of the CDR3 is 13 residues. CDR3 amino acids: CASSFRGWTEAFF. The sequenced CDR3 bases are TGTGCCAGCAGCTTTCGGGGATGGACTGAA.

This clone was counted a few times. The CDR3 end is not reached by the read, which stops 3 residues before it; the germline J gene fills it in. J is TRBJ1-2 and V is TRBV18, with D perhaps TRBD1 (5 bases). CDR3 size: 12 residues. Germline CDR1 is KGHSH and CDR2 is LQKENI. The chain's CDR3 is CASSPQGDDYTF. CDR3 DNA (partial): TGTGCCAGCTCACCCCAGGGAGATGAC.

This clone was detected many times. From the germline J gene comes the end of the CDR3, since the read stops 3 residues before it. The chain uses TRBV5-1 and TRBJ2-7; 8 bases align to TRBD1. J lost 3 bases, V lost 4 bases, and 6 bases had no gene match. In germline, CDR1 is SGHRS, CDR2 YFSETQ. This CDR3 spans 14 amino acids. The CDR3 loop is CASSPGQDFYEQYF. CDR3 DNA, as far as it was read: TGCGCCAGCAGCCCGGGACAGGACTTCTACGAG.

On this clone: The CDR3 extends 3 residues past the end of the read, so its final part is completed from the germline J gene. The chain combines TRBV2 with TRBJ2-1; the D gene is possibly TRBD2 (5 bases). Germline values: CDR1 SNHLY, CDR2 FYNNEI. V was clipped by 6 bases and J by 6 bases, with 15 bases between them. There are 14 residues in the CDR3. Partial CDR3 DNA: TGTGCCAGCAGCGCACTACTAGGGCTCAATGAG. Encoded protein: CASSALLGLNE. From start to end, the CDR3 is CASSALLGLNEQFF.

This clone was seen at least ten times. This CDR3 is CASAARGDYGYTF. Partial CDR3 DNA: TGTGCCAGCGCCGCCAGGGGGGACTATGGC. The chain has TRBV2 and TRBJ1-2, with 7 bases lining up with TRBD1. The read finishes 3 residues shy of the CDR3 end, and the germline J gene is used to complete it. Trimming removed 8 bases from V and 3 bases from J; junction bases left unmatched: 6. There are 13 residues in the CDR3. The germline V gene encodes CDR1 SNHLY and CDR2 FYNNEI.

This clone appeared many times. The CDR3 protein is CASSLRTGLEKLFF. CDR3 bases read: TGTGCCAGCAGCTTACGCACAGGGTTGGAAAAA. The chain has TRBV7-8 and TRBJ1-4; TRBD1 might be the D (6 bases). The read terminates 3 residues before the CDR3 end, so the remaining end is supplied by the germline J gene. This CDR3 spans 14 amino acids. V was clipped by 2 bases and J by 8 bases, with 12 bases between them. The germline CDR1 and CDR2 sequences are SGHVS and FQNEAQ.

This clone was counted only a few times. The CDR3 end lies 3 residues beyond the end of the read and is filled in from the germline J gene. The V gene is TRBV29-1, the J gene TRBJ2-7; tentative D call: TRBD2 (5 bases). Per the germline V gene, CDR1 is SQVTM and CDR2 is ANQGSEA. The length of the CDR3 is 13 residues. V was clipped by 1 base and J by 3 bases, with 10 bases between them. The CDR3 reads CSVEGGSDYEQYF. The sequenced part of the CDR3 DNA is TGCAGCGTTGAAGGAGGGTCGGACTACGAG.

This clone was detected many times. The read ends 3 residues early relative to the CDR3; the germline J gene fills the gap. The chain recombines TRBV6-1 with TRBJ2-2; 8 bases are shared with TRBD1. Germline CDR1 is MNHNS and CDR2 is SASEGT. This CDR3 contains 15 residues. The junction had 8 bases not matched to a gene; V was cut back by 4 bases and J by 7 bases. The sequenced CDR3 bases are TGTGCCAGCAGTGTGACAGGGGAAGGGGGCGGGGAG. It yields the protein CASSVTGEGGGE. The whole CDR3 protein reads CASSVTGEGGGELFF.

This clone was counted ten times or more. Read coverage stops 3 residues before the CDR3 terminus; the germline J gene supplies the remainder. This chain uses TRBV7-3 with TRBJ2-2; perhaps TRBD1 as D (5 bases). V was cut by 2 bases and J by 7 bases, with 14 bases left in between. Germline V gives CDR1 SGHTA, CDR2 FQGTGA. The CDR3 is 15 residues long. CDR3 bases read: TGTGCCAGCAGCTTATGGCAGGGTGGAGACGGGGAG. Translating gives CASSLWQGGDGE. The whole CDR3 reads CASSLWQGGDGELFF.

Many counts were recorded for this clone. Coverage ceases 3 residues before the CDR3 finishes, and the germline J gene fills in the end. The V gene is TRBV20-1, the J gene TRBJ2-3; D is uncertain. Per germline, CDR1 DFQATT and CDR2 SNEGSKA (reference sequence). V dropped 0 bases and J dropped 5 bases, with 12 bases sitting between them. The CDR3 sequence is 14 residues long. CDR3: CSARDSRVLDTQYF. The sequenced part of the CDR3 DNA is TGCAGTGCTAGAGATTCACGGGTTTTAGATACG.

This clone was recorded at least ten times. The CDR3 is cut off 3 residues early in the read; its end comes from the germline J gene. The chain has TRBV20-1 and TRBJ1-2, with D possibly TRBD1 on 6 matching bases. This CDR3 contains 14 residues. The germline V and J ends were trimmed by 3 bases and 1 base, with 12 bases remaining between them. Per germline, CDR1 DFQATT and CDR2 SNEGSKA (reference sequence). CDR3 DNA (partial): TGCAGTGCTAGGCTTCCGGACAGTAACTATGGC. This encodes CSARLPDSNYG. The full CDR3 reads CSARLPDSNYGYTF.

This clone was counted at least ten times. Coverage ceases 3 residues before the CDR3 finishes, and the germline J gene fills in the end. V usage is TRBV5-1 and J usage is TRBJ1-5; D is unclear. The V gene's germline CDR1 is SGHRS and CDR2 YFSETQ. Trimming stripped 0 bases from V and 5 bases from J, with 12 bases between. The CDR3 is made up of 15 amino acids. CDR3 residues: CASSLDSARDQPQHF. Partial CDR3 DNA: TGCGCCAGCAGCTTGGACAGTGCGAGAGATCAGCCC.

There are many counts of this clone. The read terminates 3 residues before the CDR3 end, so the remaining end is supplied by the germline J gene. The genes are TRBV10-1 and TRBJ2-1; 10 nucleotides line up with TRBD2. The CDR3 is made up of 16 amino acids. Germline values: CDR1 WNHNN, CDR2 SYGVQD (reference sequence). V trimming: 3 bases; J trimming: 7 bases; junction bases outside the gene matches: 9. The CDR3 loop reads CASSDPSAGGHNEQFF. The covered CDR3 bases are TGCGCCAGCAGTGACCCTTCAGCGGGAGGGCATAATGAG.

In this sample, this clone turned up many times. The CDR3 extends 3 residues past the end of the read, so its final part is completed from the germline J gene. The chain links TRBV15 to TRBJ1-5; D is undetermined. Trimming pared 1 base from V and 0 bases from J, leaving 16 bases between. Germline CDR1 reads LNHNV; CDR2 reads YYDKDF (reference sequence). The CDR3 covers 18 residues. CDR3 sequence reads: CATSRAGGGEYSNQPQHF. The part of the CDR3 DNA that was read is TGTGCCACCAGCAGAGCCGGCGGCGGGGAATATAGCAATCAGCCC.

Notes on this clone: The CDR3 extends 3 residues past the end of the read, so its final part is completed from the germline J gene. The chain couples TRBV7-9 to TRBJ2-7, with D maybe TRBD1 (6 bases). The V and J ends lost 6 bases and 5 bases respectively, with 14 bases between them. The CDR3 spans 13 residues. The germline V gene encodes CDR1 SEHNR and CDR2 FQNEAQ (reference sequence). Here the CDR3 reads CASSETGHHEQYF. The sequenced part of the CDR3 DNA is TGTGCCAGCAGTGAAACGGGACACCACGAG.

This clone was recorded a few times. Read coverage stops 3 residues before the CDR3 terminus; the germline J gene supplies the remainder. The chain uses TRBV18 and TRBJ1-5; D is possibly TRBD1 (6 bases). CDR1 is KGHSH and CDR2 is LQKENI in the germline V gene. The ends were cut back, 2 bases at V and 2 bases at J, with 13 bases in the middle. The CDR3 sequence is 16 residues long. The CDR3 is CASSPGRGKGNQPQHF. Incomplete CDR3 DNA: TGTGCCAGCTCACCAGGAAGGGGGAAGGGCAATCAGCCC.

About this clone: The read finishes 3 residues shy of the CDR3 end, and the germline J gene is used to complete it. The J gene is TRBJ2-4, the V gene TRBV18, with a possible D match to TRBD2 (6 bases). Germline loops: CDR1 KGHSH, CDR2 LQKENI. The CDR3 runs 15 residues. The CDR3 loop reads CASSPRSGQDYGQYF. The sequenced CDR3 bases are TGTGCCAGCTCACCACGTTCAGGGCAGGACTATGGT. Together with reference TRBV18 and TRBJ2-4, the CDR3 gives the full variable domain: NAGVMQNPRHLVRRRGQEARLRCSPMKGHSHVYWYRQLPEEGLKFMVYLQKENIIDESGMPKERFSAEFPKEGPSILRIQQVVRGDSAAYFCASSPRSGQDYGQYFGAGTRLSVL.

This clone has a count of ten or more. Coverage ceases 3 residues before the CDR3 finishes, and the germline J gene fills in the end. The rearrangement uses TRBV30 and TRBJ2-7, with D perhaps TRBD2 (6 bases). The V gene's germline CDR1 is GTSNPN and CDR2 SVGIG (reference sequence). The CDR3 contains 13 residues. V was trimmed by 0 bases and J by 4 bases, leaving 10 bases between them. Incomplete CDR3 DNA: TGTGCCTGGAGTGTAGCAGGGACTTACGAG. Its protein is CAWSVAGTYE. The entire CDR3 protein reads CAWSVAGTYEQYF.

This clone was seen at least ten times. The CDR3 goes on 3 residues after the read ends, and that part is filled in from the germline J gene. The rearrangement joins TRBV7-9 to TRBJ2-7; D unclear. This CDR3 spans 13 amino acids. The V gene lost 10 bases and the J gene lost 0 bases, with 13 bases spanning the gap. Per the germline V gene, CDR1 is SEHNR and CDR2 is FQNEAQ (reference sequence). The covered CDR3 bases are TGTGCCAACCCACAAGAATCCTCCTACGAG. It codes for CANPQESSYE. The full CDR3 protein reads CANPQESSYEQYF.